The present T cell receptor beta chain was sequenced within a study of blood T cell repertoires in COVID-19 (dated by TCRdb to 2019 to 2021). For the wider study: Samples from collaborators originated in the United States, Italy and Spain and spanned both the acute and convalescent phases of COVID-19. Samples were obtained from the ongoing ImmuneRACE study (first 160 participants) and from some 1,200 subjects provided by 6 global collaborators. The prospective study material was composed of cDNA or gDNA derived from T cells, B-cell-depleted T cells, or PBMCs. A freely available public database, intended as a resource for researchers studying the immune response to SARS-CoV-2, is where the repertoires were released. Where available, HLA class I and class II types were taken from metadata supplied by the sample provider and were not determined by assay-based typing. A de-identified subject ID, COVID-19 status, age in years and sex were almost always included in the sample metadata. Subjects who had been exposed to COVID-19, were actively infected with it, or had recovered from it provided the deeply sampled blood TCRbeta repertoires that made up the dataset. Beyond this particular receptor, the publication reports: How much clinical and demographic metadata was included differed by source and by participant, and the metadata was provided uncurated.

The immunoSEQ Assay, a bias-controlled multiplex PCR, was used to amplify TCRbeta CDR3 regions from genomic DNA. Under the source paper's analysis protocol: The number of nucleated cells in each sample was estimated by amplification of reference gene primers within the assay. To quantify the absolute abundance of each unique TCRbeta CDR3 rearrangement, sequence reads were collapsed and filtered. Productive Simpson clonality was computed per sample as the square root of Simpson's diversity index over productive rearrangements. This immuneACCESS table, as held by TCRdb, lists in-frame sequences with V and J called but not all clones. Of the missing ones, under half trace to an unresolved V gene in checked studies; the others have no known cause. V, J and clone size were drawn from that table, and D and trimming were deduced from the DNA. The sample includes 70,000 or so clones, with around 74% observed a single time. The ten largest clones represent 20% to 25% of the sample.

With respect to this clone: Which antigen it targets is not known. Base qualities are not at hand, and no much larger clone is one base apart.

CDR1 SNHLY and CDR2 FYNNEI are derived from the germline V gene. The germline ends are 13 bases apart after V is trimmed by 0 bases and J by 5 bases. The CDR3, from cysteine to phenylalanine, totals 15 residues. Only the CDR3 portion is preserved as DNA: 45 bases, with reading frame beginning at the first base. The collaborating institutions used their own protocols to collect whole blood in K2EDTA tubes. Collaborator samples were shipped for TCRbeta analysis as frozen whole blood, isolated PBMCs, or DNA extracted from either sample type. The receptor comes from a man aged 70 or older with acute or convalescent COVID-19. The material sequenced was peripheral blood. Rearrangement joined TRBV2 to TRBJ2-5; the D gene is unclear. Here is the DNA: TGTGCCAGCAGTGAAGCGCGAGGTAGATGGGAGACCCAGTACTTC. Its amino acids are CASSEARGRWETQYF.